This record looks at one T cell receptor (beta chain) sequence and its context. In the source study's methods: Nucleated cell counts were estimated from reference gene primer amplification. Sequenced by immunoSEQ multiplex PCR; TCRdb stores in-frame clones only, minus some. V, J and clone size are those of that table, while D and trimming were read from the DNA. The sample yields approximately 75,000 clones, approximately 85% seen once. The data derive from a study of blood T cell repertoires in COVID-19. About the study: COVID-19 samples, acute and convalescent, were from the United States, Italy and Spain. Sources were T cells, B-cell-depleted T cells, or PBMCs; the material itself was cDNA or gDNA.

V was pared by 3 bases and J by 5 bases, with 10 bases between. The CDR3 runs 13 residues. From germline, CDR1 is SNHLY and CDR2 FYNNEI. The chain carries TRBV2 and TRBJ1-1; maybe TRBD1 (5 bases). The sample consisted of peripheral blood. This TCR was sampled from a man older than 75 with acute or convalescent COVID-19. The CDR3 loop reads CASSDQGLTEAFF. The CDR3 DNA sequence: TGTGCCAGCAGTGACCAGGGATTGACTGAAGCTTTCTTT.